Below, one T cell receptor (beta chain) is given with its context. Repertoires were generated with immunoSEQ multiplex PCR, while TCRdb's copy carries only in-frame clones and drops some. The sample lists 110,000 to 150,000 clones, roughly 78% seen once, with about 3.6% in the top ten. This entry is derived from a study of blood T cell repertoires in COVID-19. Germline CDR1 is SGHKS and CDR2 is YYEKEE (reference sequence). The V end lost 3 bases, the J end lost 0 bases, and 12 bases lay between the germline ends. This CDR3 contains 15 residues. The genes are TRBV5-5 and TRBJ1-1; D is perhaps TRBD1 (6 bases). Material for sequencing was peripheral blood. The clonotype comes from a man in his 60s with acute or convalescent COVID-19. CDR3 amino acids: CASSSGGQLNTEAFF. CDR3 nucleotides: TGTGCCAGCAGCTCAGGCGGACAGCTGAACACTGAAGCTTTCTTT.